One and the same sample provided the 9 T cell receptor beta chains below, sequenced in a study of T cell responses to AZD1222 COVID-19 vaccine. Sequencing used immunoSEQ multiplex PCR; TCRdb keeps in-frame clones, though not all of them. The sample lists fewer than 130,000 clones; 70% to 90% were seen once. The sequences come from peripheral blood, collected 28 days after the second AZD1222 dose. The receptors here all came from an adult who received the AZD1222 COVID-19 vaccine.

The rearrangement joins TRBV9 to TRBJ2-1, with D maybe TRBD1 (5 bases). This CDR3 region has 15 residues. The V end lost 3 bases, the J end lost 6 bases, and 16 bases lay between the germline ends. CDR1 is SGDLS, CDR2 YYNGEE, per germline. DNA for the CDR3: TGTGCCAGCAGCGCCCTCGACAGTTTTAGCAATGAGCAGTTCTTC. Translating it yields CASSALDSFSNEQFF.

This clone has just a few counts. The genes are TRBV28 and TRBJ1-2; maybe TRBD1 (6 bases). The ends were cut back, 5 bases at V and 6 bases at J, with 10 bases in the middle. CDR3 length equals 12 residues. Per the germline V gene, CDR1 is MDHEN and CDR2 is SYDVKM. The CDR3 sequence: CASSPNRDGYTF. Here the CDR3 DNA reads TGTGCCAGCAGTCCTAACAGGGATGGCTACACCTTC.

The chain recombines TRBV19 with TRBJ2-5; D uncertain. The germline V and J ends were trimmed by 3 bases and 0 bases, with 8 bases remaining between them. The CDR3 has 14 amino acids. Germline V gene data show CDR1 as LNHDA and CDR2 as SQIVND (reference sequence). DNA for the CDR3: TGTGCCAGTAGTATCGCCTTGTACCAAGAGACCCAGTACTTC. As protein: CASSIALYQETQYF.

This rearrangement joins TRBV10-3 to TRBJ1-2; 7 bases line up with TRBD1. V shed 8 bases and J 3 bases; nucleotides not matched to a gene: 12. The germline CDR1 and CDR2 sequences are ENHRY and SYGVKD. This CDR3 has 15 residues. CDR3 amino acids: CAIGRDRDIHYGYTF. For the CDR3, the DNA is TGTGCCATCGGCCGAGACAGGGATATACACTATGGCTACACCTTC.

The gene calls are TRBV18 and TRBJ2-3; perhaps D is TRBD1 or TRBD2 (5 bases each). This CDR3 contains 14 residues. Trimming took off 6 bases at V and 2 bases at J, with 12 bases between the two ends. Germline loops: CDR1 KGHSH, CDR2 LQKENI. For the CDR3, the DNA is TGTGCCAGCTCCCTTACGGGACCCACAGATACGCAGTATTTT. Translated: CASSLTGPTDTQYF. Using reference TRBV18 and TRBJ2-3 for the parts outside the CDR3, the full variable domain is NAGVMQNPRHLVRRRGQEARLRCSPMKGHSHVYWYRQLPEEGLKFMVYLQKENIIDESGMPKERFSAEFPKEGPSILRIQQVVRGDSAAYFCASSLTGPTDTQYFGPGTRLTVL.

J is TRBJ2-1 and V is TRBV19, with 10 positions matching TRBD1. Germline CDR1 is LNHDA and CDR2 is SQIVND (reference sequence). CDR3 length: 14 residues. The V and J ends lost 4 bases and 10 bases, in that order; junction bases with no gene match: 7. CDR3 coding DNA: TGTGCCAGTAGTACCGACAGGGGGCCCAGCGAGCAGTTCTTC. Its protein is CASSTDRGPSEQFF.

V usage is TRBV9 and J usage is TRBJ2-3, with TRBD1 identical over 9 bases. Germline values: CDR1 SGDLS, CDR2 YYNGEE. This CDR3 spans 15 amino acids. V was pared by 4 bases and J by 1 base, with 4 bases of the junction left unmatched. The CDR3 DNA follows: TGTGCCAGCAGCTCCCGACAGGGGGGCACAGATACGCAGTATTTT. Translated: CASSSRQGGTDTQYF.

CDR3 protein: CASSLQPGAGQPQHF. For the CDR3, the DNA is TGTGCCAGCAGCTTACAGCCCGGGGCCGGTCAGCCCCAGCATTTT. V gene TRBV7-2 combines with J gene TRBJ1-5; D is perhaps TRBD1 (5 bases). Deletions cut 2 bases from V and 6 bases from J, with 14 bases between. This CDR3 comprises 15 residues. CDR1 is SGHTA, CDR2 FQGNSA, per germline.

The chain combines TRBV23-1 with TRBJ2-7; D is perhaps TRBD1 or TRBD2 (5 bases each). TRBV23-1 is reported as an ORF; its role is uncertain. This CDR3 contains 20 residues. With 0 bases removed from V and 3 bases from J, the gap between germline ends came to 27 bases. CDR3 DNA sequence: TGCGCCAGCAGTCAATCCGTGACCGAGGCGACCGGGACGGCTATCTACGAGCAGTACTTC. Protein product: CASSQSVTEATGTAIYEQYF.